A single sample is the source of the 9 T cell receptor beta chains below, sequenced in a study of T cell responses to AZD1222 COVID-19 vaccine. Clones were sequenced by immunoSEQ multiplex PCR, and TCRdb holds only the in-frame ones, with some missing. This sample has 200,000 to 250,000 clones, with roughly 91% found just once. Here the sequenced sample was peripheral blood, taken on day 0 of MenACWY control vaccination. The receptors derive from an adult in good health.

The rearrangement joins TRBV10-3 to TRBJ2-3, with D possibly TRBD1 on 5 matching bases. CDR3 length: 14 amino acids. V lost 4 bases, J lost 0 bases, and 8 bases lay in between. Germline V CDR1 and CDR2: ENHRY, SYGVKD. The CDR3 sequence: CAISGQISTDTQYF. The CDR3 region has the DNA TGTGCCATCAGTGGACAGATTAGCACAGATACGCAGTATTTT.

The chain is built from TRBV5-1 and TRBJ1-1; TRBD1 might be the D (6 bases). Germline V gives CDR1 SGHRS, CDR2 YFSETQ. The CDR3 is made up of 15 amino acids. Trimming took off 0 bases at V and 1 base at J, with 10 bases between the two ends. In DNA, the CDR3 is TGCGCCAGCAGCTTGGTAGGGGGAGCGAACACTGAAGCTTTCTTT. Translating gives CASSLVGGANTEAFF.

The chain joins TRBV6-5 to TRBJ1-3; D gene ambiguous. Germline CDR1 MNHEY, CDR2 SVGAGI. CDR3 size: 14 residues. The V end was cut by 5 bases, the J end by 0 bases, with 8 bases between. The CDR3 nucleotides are TGTGCCAGCAGTACGACGGCCTCTGGAAACACCATATATTTT. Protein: CASSTTASGNTIYF.

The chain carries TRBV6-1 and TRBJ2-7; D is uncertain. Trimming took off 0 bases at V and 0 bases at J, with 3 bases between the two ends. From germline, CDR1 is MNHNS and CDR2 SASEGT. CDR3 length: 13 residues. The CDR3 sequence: CASSEASSYEQYF. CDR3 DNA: TGTGCCAGCAGTGAAGCAAGCTCCTACGAGCAGTACTTC.

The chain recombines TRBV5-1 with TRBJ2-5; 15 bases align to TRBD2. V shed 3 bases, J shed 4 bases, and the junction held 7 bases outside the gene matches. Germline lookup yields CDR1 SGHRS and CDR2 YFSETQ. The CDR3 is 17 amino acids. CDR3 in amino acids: CASSSGTSGGQGETQYF. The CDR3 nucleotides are TGCGCCAGCAGCTCGGGGACTAGCGGGGGGCAGGGAGAGACCCAGTACTTC.

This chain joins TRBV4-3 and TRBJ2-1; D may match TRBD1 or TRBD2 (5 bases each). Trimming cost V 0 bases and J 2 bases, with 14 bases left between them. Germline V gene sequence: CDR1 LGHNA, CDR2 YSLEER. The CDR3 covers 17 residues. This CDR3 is CASSQEAYRGPYNEQFF. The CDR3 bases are TGCGCCAGCAGCCAAGAGGCCTACCGGGGCCCCTACAATGAGCAGTTCTTC.

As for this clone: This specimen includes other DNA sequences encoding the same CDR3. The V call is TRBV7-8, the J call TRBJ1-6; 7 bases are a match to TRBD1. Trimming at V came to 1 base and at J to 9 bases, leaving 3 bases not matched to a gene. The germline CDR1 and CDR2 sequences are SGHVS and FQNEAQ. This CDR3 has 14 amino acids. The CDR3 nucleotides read TGTGCCAGCAGCTTAGGCCAGGGGGGTTCACCCCTCCACTTT. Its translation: CASSLGQGGSPLHF.

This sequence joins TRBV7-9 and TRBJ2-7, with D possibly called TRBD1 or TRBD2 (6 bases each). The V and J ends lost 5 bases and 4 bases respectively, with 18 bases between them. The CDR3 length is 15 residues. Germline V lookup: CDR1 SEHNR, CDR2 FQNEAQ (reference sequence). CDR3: CASSLDAGGRYEQYF. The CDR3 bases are TGTGCCAGCAGCCTAGACGCCGGGGGCCGGTACGAGCAGTACTTC.

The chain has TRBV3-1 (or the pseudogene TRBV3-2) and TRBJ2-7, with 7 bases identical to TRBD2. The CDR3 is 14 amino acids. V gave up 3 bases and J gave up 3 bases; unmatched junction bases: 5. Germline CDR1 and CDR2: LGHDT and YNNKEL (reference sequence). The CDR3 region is CASSHRDYIYEQYF. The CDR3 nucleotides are TGTGCCAGCAGCCACCGGGACTATATCTACGAGCAGTACTTC.